The 24 T cell receptor beta chains reported below all come from one sample, sequenced in a study of tumor-infiltrating lymphocytes in localized non-small cell lung cancer. The assay was immunoSEQ multiplex PCR, and TCRdb's table has in-frame clones only and misses some. Of 15,000 to 16,000 clones listed, approximately 69% are singletons. Sequenced material: lung tumor tissue. The receptors here all came from a human donor with non-small cell lung cancer.

V is TRBV6-1 and J is TRBJ1-1; the D is unclear. CDR1 MNHNS and CDR2 SASEGT come from the germline V gene. V dropped 4 bases and J dropped 1 base, with 7 bases sitting between them. CDR3 size: 13 residues. This CDR3 reads CASSGAGNTEAFF. CDR3 nucleotides: TGTGCCAGCAGTGGGGCAGGGAACACTGAAGCTTTCTTT.

In this sample, this clone is medium-sized (0.01 to 0.1%). The rearrangement uses TRBV5-5 and TRBJ2-7, with TRBD1 as a possible D gene (5 bases). The CDR3 extends over 12 amino acids. Germline CDR1 reads SGHKS; CDR2 reads YYEKEE (reference sequence). V was clipped by 1 base and J by 3 bases, with 5 bases between them. The CDR3 here is CASSLQGYEQYF. The CDR3 DNA sequence: TGTGCCAGCAGCTTGCAGGGCTACGAGCAGTACTTC. Drawing the rest from reference TRBV5-5 and TRBJ2-7, the complete variable domain is DAGVTQSPTHLIKTRGQQVTLRCSPISGHKSVSWYQQVLGQGPQFIFQYYEKEERGRGNFPDRFSARQFPNYSSELNVNALLLGDSALYLCASSLQGYEQYFGPGTRLTVT.

V and J are TRBV28 and TRBJ1-5; D is undetermined. Germline V gene data show CDR1 as MDHEN and CDR2 as SYDVKM. The CDR3 is made up of 12 amino acids. V shed 8 bases and J shed 7 bases, with 12 bases lying between them. Written as DNA, the CDR3 is TGTGCCAGCTCCTGGAGCGACCAGCCCCAGCATTTT. As protein: CASSWSDQPQHF.

The count of this clone is one. The V call is TRBV5-3, the J call TRBJ1-5, with 10 bases that match TRBD1. TRBV5-3 falls under the ORF class, with uncertain function. V was pared by 4 bases and J by 4 bases, with 8 bases of the junction left unmatched. The CDR3 loop spans 16 amino acids. The CDR3 reads CARSQVGQGRNQPQHF. CDR3 coding DNA: TGTGCCAGAAGCCAAGTGGGACAGGGGAGAAATCAGCCCCAGCATTTT.

This chain joins TRBV4-2 and TRBJ2-7; TRBD2 agrees at 11 bases. This CDR3 contains 15 residues. With V trimmed by 4 bases and J by 0 bases, 2 bases remained unmatched. The germline V gene encodes CDR1 LGHNA and CDR2 YNFKEQ. For the CDR3, the DNA is TGTGCCAGCAGCCCGGGACTAGCGGCCTCCTACGAGCAGTACTTC. Translated, it gives CASSPGLAASYEQYF.

This rearrangement joins TRBV7-8 to TRBJ2-3, with 9 bases aligning to TRBD2. There are 17 residues in the CDR3. The J segment lost 0 bases and the V segment lost 3 bases, leaving 7 bases of the junction unmatched. CDR1 is SGHVS, CDR2 FQNEAQ, per germline. The CDR3 DNA reads as TGTGCCAGCAGCTTTTCTAGCGGGATTCCTAGCACAGATACGCAGTATTTT. It encodes CASSFSSGIPSTDTQYF.

The V gene is TRBV5-1, the J gene TRBJ1-2; 8 nucleotides match TRBD1. Germline values: CDR1 SGHRS, CDR2 YFSETQ. Trimming took 4 bases from V and 7 from J; bases not matched to a gene: 6. The CDR3 length is 13 residues. The DNA of the CDR3 is TGCGCCAGCAGCGCGGACAGGGTCTCTGGCTACACCTTC. Translation: CASSADRVSGYTF. Filled out from reference TRBV5-1 and TRBJ1-2, the complete variable domain reads KAGVTQTPRYLIKTRGQQVTLSCSPISGHRSVSWYQQTPGQGLQFLFEYFSETQRNKGNFPGRFSGRQFSNSRSEMNVSTLELGDSALYLCASSADRVSGYTFGSGTRLTVV.

This chain joins TRBV2 and TRBJ1-2, with 8 positions matching TRBD1. Unmatched junction bases numbered 9, after V lost 6 bases and J lost 6 bases. Germline CDR1 and CDR2: SNHLY and FYNNEI. The CDR3 contains 14 residues. Here the CDR3 reads CASSTSQGADGYTF. For the CDR3, the DNA is TGTGCCAGCAGCACGAGTCAGGGGGCGGATGGCTACACCTTC.

This chain uses TRBV28 with TRBJ2-7; D might be TRBD1 (6 bases). The V end was cut by 6 bases, the J end by 4 bases, with 22 bases between. This CDR3 spans 16 amino acids. CDR1 and CDR2 from the germline V gene are MDHEN and SYDVKM. The chain's CDR3 is CASSLPQGSDGYEQYF. CDR3 nucleotides: TGTGCCAGCAGCCTCCCCCAGGGGAGTGATGGGTACGAGCAGTACTTC.

In this sample, this clone turned up once. The junction departs from the called germline gene at one end, perhaps through a read error. This chain joins TRBV7-7 and TRBJ2-3, with 7 bases matching TRBD2. CDR1 SSHAT and CDR2 FNYEAQ come from the germline V gene (reference sequence). The CDR3 contains 16 residues. CDR3 region: CASSPGAGPSTDTQYF. CDR3 nucleotides: TGTGCTAGCAGCCCGGGAGCGGGACCTAGCACAGATACGCAGTATTTT.

This rearrangement joins TRBV9 to TRBJ1-2; 9 positions match TRBD1. J lost 4 bases, V lost 3 bases, and 7 bases had no gene match. Per the germline V gene, CDR1 is SGDLS and CDR2 is YYNGEE. The CDR3 contains 15 residues. The CDR3 bases are TGTGCCAGCAGCGATGGGACAGGGATCTCCTATGGCTACACCTTC. This gives the protein CASSDGTGISYGYTF.

This chain uses TRBV5-6 with TRBJ1-5, with D unclear. Germline assignment: CDR1 SGHDT and CDR2 YYEEEE. Trimming took off 2 bases at V and 4 bases at J, with 10 bases between the two ends. CDR3 length: 14 residues. CDR3 bases: TGTGCCAGCAGCTTTTTTCAGGATAATCAGCCCCAGCATTTT. This translates into CASSFFQDNQPQHF.

This chain joins TRBV5-1 and TRBJ2-3; 12 bases are a match to TRBD1. The CDR3 contains 15 residues. With 2 bases clipped from V and 5 bases from J, the junction kept 3 bases outside the gene matches. The germline V gene encodes CDR1 SGHRS and CDR2 YFSETQ. The CDR3 DNA reads TGCGCCAGCAGCTTCCGGGACAGGGGGCGAGATACGCAGTATTTT. Protein sequence: CASSFRDRGRDTQYF.

The V call is TRBV6-5, the J call TRBJ2-6, with D maybe TRBD1 (6 bases). CDR1 MNHEY and CDR2 SVGAGI come from the germline V gene. The V and J ends lost 0 bases and 15 bases respectively, with 15 bases between them. The CDR3 has 14 amino acids. The CDR3 nucleotides are TGTGCCAGCAGTTACTCGACAGGCGAGGGGCCCCTGACTTTC. It yields the protein CASSYSTGEGPLTF.

The genes are TRBV5-4 and TRBJ2-1; 11 nucleotides line up with TRBD2. V lost 7 bases to trimming and J lost 4 bases; unmatched junction nucleotides: 10. The CDR3 contains 16 residues. Looked up from germline, CDR1 is SGHNT and CDR2 is YYREEE (reference sequence). The CDR3 loop reads CASGLAGGTKYNEQFF. CDR3 DNA sequence: TGTGCCAGCGGACTAGCGGGCGGAACCAAATACAATGAGCAGTTCTTC.

The chain carries TRBV19 and TRBJ2-2; 8 bases fit TRBD1. The V and J ends lost 7 bases and 1 base, in that order; junction bases with no gene match: 5. The CDR3 loop spans 15 amino acids. Germline assignment: CDR1 LNHDA and CDR2 SQIVND (reference sequence). The DNA for the CDR3 is TGTGCCAGTAACTCCGGGACAGGGAACACCGGGGAGCTGTTTTTT. Its translation: CASNSGTGNTGELFF. Filled out from reference TRBV19 and TRBJ2-2, the complete variable domain reads DGGITQSPKYLFRKEGQNVTLSCEQNLNHDAMYWYRQDPGQGLRLIYYSQIVNDFQKGDIAEGYSVSREKKESFPLTVTSAQKNPTAFYLCASNSGTGNTGELFFGEGSRLTVL.

This sequence joins TRBV6-1 and TRBJ1-1; D is perhaps TRBD1 (6 bases). This CDR3 region has 13 residues. Germline CDR1 reads MNHNS; CDR2 reads SASEGT. Trimming cost V 6 bases and J 4 bases, with 12 bases left between them. As DNA, the CDR3 is TGTGCCAGCAGGCGATCACAGGGCACTGAAGCTTTCTTT. It yields the protein CASRRSQGTEAFF.

The V call is TRBV5-1, the J call TRBJ2-7, with 8 bases that match TRBD1. Germline V lookup: CDR1 SGHRS, CDR2 YFSETQ. This CDR3 has 15 residues. V trimming: 0 bases; J trimming: 0 bases; junction bases outside the gene matches: 2. CDR3 nucleotide sequence: TGCGCCAGCAGCTTGGAGACAGGGGCCTCCTACGAGCAGTACTTC. It is translated as CASSLETGASYEQYF.

V and J are TRBV29-1 and TRBJ2-6, with D maybe TRBD1 (5 bases). Germline loops: CDR1 SQVTM, CDR2 ANQGSEA. CDR3 length: 13 amino acids. With 5 bases removed from V and 2 bases from J, the gap between germline ends came to 7 bases. This chain's CDR3 is CSVLGAGANVLTF. CDR3 DNA sequence: TGCAGCGTTCTAGGGGCTGGGGCCAACGTCCTGACTTTC.

The rearrangement joins TRBV29-1 to TRBJ2-7, with a weak D call TRBD2 (5 bases). V was cut by 4 bases and J by 0 bases, with 10 bases left in between. CDR3 length: 13 amino acids. Germline CDR1 SQVTM, CDR2 ANQGSEA. CDR3 DNA: TGCAGCGTTGTTCCCGGGGACTCCTACGAGCAGTACTTC. Its protein product is CSVVPGDSYEQYF.

This clone occurred once. The V gene is TRBV5-6, the J gene TRBJ1-3; D is unclear. Per germline, CDR1 SGHDT and CDR2 YYEEEE. With 0 bases removed from V and 0 bases from J, the gap between germline ends came to 13 bases. CDR3 length equals 17 residues. This CDR3 reads CASSLGETRHSGNTIYF. CDR3 in DNA: TGTGCCAGCAGCTTGGGGGAAACTCGGCACTCTGGAAACACCATATATTTT.

This chain joins TRBV7-2 and TRBJ2-7; 7 positions match TRBD2. Unmatched junction bases numbered 11, after V lost 6 bases and J lost 3 bases. Per germline, CDR1 SGHTA and CDR2 FQGNSA. CDR3 size: 15 residues. CDR3 in DNA: TGTGCCAGCAGTCCCGCTAGCGGACCGAACTACGAGCAGTACTTC. Its protein product is CASSPASGPNYEQYF.

This clone was seen more than once but under ten times. V and J are TRBV5-6 and TRBJ1-1; D remains unclear. The CDR3 extends over 13 amino acids. The ends were cut back, 0 bases at V and 8 bases at J, with 11 bases in the middle. The V gene's germline CDR1 is SGHDT and CDR2 YYEEEE. The CDR3 is CASSLGAGSEAFF. CDR3 nucleotides: TGTGCCAGCAGCTTGGGGGCGGGTTCCGAAGCTTTCTTT.

The genes are TRBV30 and TRBJ1-6; TRBD1 is a possible D gene (6 bases). Trimming cost V 2 bases and J 14 bases, with 22 bases left between them. The germline V gene has CDR1 GTSNPN and CDR2 SVGIG (reference sequence). The CDR3 covers 15 residues. CDR3 residues: CAWSPRTVRLGSLHF. The CDR3 coding sequence is TGTGCCTGGAGTCCTAGGACAGTAAGACTGGGATCCCTCCACTTT.